Below, 25 T cell receptor beta chains from the same sample are listed, as sequenced in a study of T cell repertoires in cytomegalovirus infection. TCRdb itself ran the reads through MiXCR, one entry per CDR3 protein. The profile shows around 120,000 distinct CDR3 sequences, 7.5% to 9% of them singletons. Sequences were obtained from PBMCs. The receptors were sampled from a human donor in good health (CMV status not recorded). Some clones in this sample may be carry-over from other donors' samples.

J is TRBJ1-1 and V is TRBV28; D perhaps matches TRBD1 (6 bases). The germline V gene encodes CDR1 MDHEN and CDR2 SYDVKM. V shed 7 bases and J shed 1 base, with 19 bases lying between them. The CDR3 extends over 16 amino acids. The CDR3 region is CASKPPGAKGNTEAFF. In DNA, the CDR3 is TGTGCCAGCAAACCGCCAGGGGCCAAAGGGAACACTGAAGCTTTCTTT. The entire variable domain, with the rest obtained from reference TRBV28 and TRBJ1-1, is as follows: DVKVTQSSRYLVKRTGEKVFLECVQDMDHENMFWYRQDPGLGLRLIYFSYDVKMKEKGDIPEGYSVSREKKERFSLILESASTNQTSMYLCASKPPGAKGNTEAFFGQGTRLTVV.

Ten or more counts support this clonotype. J is TRBJ1-2 and V is TRBV28; D gene unclear. Trimming left V 2 bases short and J 4 bases short, with 8 bases between. CDR1 and CDR2 from the germline V gene are MDHEN and SYDVKM. This CDR3 has 13 amino acids. For the CDR3, the DNA is TGTGCCAGCAGTTTAAAGGGCGGCTATGGCTACACCTTC. This gives the protein CASSLKGGYGYTF.

This clonotype was found many times. The rearrangement joins TRBV7-2 to TRBJ1-6; a weak D match, TRBD1 (6 bases). Looked up from germline, CDR1 is SGHTA and CDR2 is FQGNSA. Between the trimmed V and J ends, which lost 4 bases and 9 bases, there was a span of 13 bases. The CDR3 runs 14 residues. The CDR3, as DNA: TGTGCCAGCAGCTCCGGGGGCCAGGGTTCACCCCTCCACTTT. It yields the protein CASSSGGQGSPLHF.

Ten or more counts support this clonotype. The genes are TRBV12-3 or TRBV12-4 and TRBJ1-2, with a tentative D call TRBD1 (5 bases). Trimming took off 6 bases at V and 2 bases at J, with 16 bases between the two ends. CDR3 length: 15 residues. CDR3 amino acids: CASRPSDSPNYGYTF. CDR3 DNA: TGTGCCAGCAGACCATCCGACAGCCCGAACTATGGCTACACCTTC.

The rearrangement uses TRBV20-1 and TRBJ2-5; TRBD2 matches at 15 bases. The CDR3 runs to 14 residues. Germline V gene data show CDR1 as DFQATT and CDR2 as SNEGSKA (reference sequence). V trimming: 5 bases; J trimming: 3 bases; junction bases outside the gene matches: 1. Written as DNA, the CDR3 is TGCAGTGCTCGGACTAGCGGGGGGGAAGAGACCCAGTACTTC. Its translation: CSARTSGGEETQYF.

At least ten counts were recorded for this clonotype. J is TRBJ1-4 and V is TRBV25-1; weak D call: TRBD1 (5 bases). The germline V gene encodes CDR1 MGHDK and CDR2 SYGVNS. There are 12 residues in the CDR3. V was clipped by 2 bases and J by 12 bases, with 10 bases between them. The CDR3 sequence is CASSENWGELFF. In DNA, the CDR3 is TGTGCCAGCAGTGAAAATTGGGGGGAACTGTTTTTT. Combining the CDR3 with reference TRBV25-1 and TRBJ1-4 gives the whole variable domain EADIYQTPRYLVIGTGKKITLECSQTMGHDKMYWYQQDPGMELHLIHYSYGVNSTEKGDLSSESTVSRIRTEHFPLTLESARPSHTSQYLCASSENWGELFFGSGTQLSVL.

This clonotype was detected many times. The V call is TRBV2, the J call TRBJ2-3; tentatively, D is TRBD1 (6 bases). V lost 5 bases to trimming and J lost 3 bases, with 12 bases between them. Germline CDR1 reads SNHLY; CDR2 reads FYNNEI. The CDR3 runs to 14 residues. The CDR3: CASSPRTDTDTQYF. Written as DNA, the CDR3 is TGTGCCAGCAGTCCTAGGACAGATACAGATACGCAGTATTTT.

In this sample, this clonotype turned up a few times. The rearrangement uses TRBV11-2 and TRBJ2-1, with 9 nucleotides matching TRBD2. V shed 4 bases, J shed 9 bases, and the junction held 7 bases outside the gene matches. From germline, CDR1 is SGHAT and CDR2 FQNNGV. The CDR3 runs to 14 residues. The CDR3: CASSSGLASGEQFF. The DNA for the CDR3 is TGTGCCAGCAGCTCGGGACTAGCCTCCGGTGAGCAGTTCTTC.

The chain couples TRBV6-5 to TRBJ1-3; D is perhaps TRBD1 (6 bases). Deletions cut 5 bases from V and 0 bases from J, with 8 bases between. Per the germline V gene, CDR1 is MNHEY and CDR2 is SVGAGI. The CDR3 is 14 amino acids. This CDR3 reads CASSRTASGNTIYF. For the CDR3, the DNA is TGTGCCAGCAGTAGGACAGCCTCTGGAAACACCATATATTTT.

This clonotype has at least ten counts. The chain employs TRBV6-6 and TRBJ2-1; 9 positions match TRBD2. The trim removed 6 bases at V and 6 bases at J, leaving 9 bases unmatched. The CDR3 is 15 residues long. Looked up from germline, CDR1 is MNHNY and CDR2 is SVGAGI (reference sequence). The CDR3 spells CASSLIAGVGNEQFF. The CDR3 DNA is TGTGCCAGCAGCCTCATAGCGGGGGTCGGCAATGAGCAGTTCTTC.

The J gene is TRBJ1-5, the V gene TRBV27; D is undetermined. V was pared by 3 bases and J by 0 bases, with 15 bases between. Germline values: CDR1 MNHEY, CDR2 SMNVEV (reference sequence). CDR3 length equals 17 residues. DNA of the CDR3: TGTGCCAGCAGTTTGAAGGTGCCCGCCGTTAGCAATCAGCCCCAGCATTTT. Translation: CASSLKVPAVSNQPQHF.

This clonotype was seen at least ten times. V usage is TRBV7-9 and J usage is TRBJ2-1; 8 bases are a match to TRBD1. The CDR3 spans 14 residues. J lost 8 bases, V lost 3 bases, and 6 bases had no gene match. Germline values: CDR1 SEHNR, CDR2 FQNEAQ (reference sequence). DNA for the CDR3: TGTGCCAGCAGCTTGACAGGGGATGTGGATGAGCAGTTCTTC. It codes for CASSLTGDVDEQFF. Filled out from reference TRBV7-9 and TRBJ2-1, the complete variable domain reads DTGVSQNPRHKITKRGQNVTFRCDPISEHNRLYWYRQTLGQGPEFLTYFQNEAQLEKSRLLSDRFSAERPKGSFSTLEIQRTEQGDSAMYLCASSLTGDVDEQFFGPGTRLTVL.

This clonotype was counted ten times or more. The chain employs TRBV7-8 and TRBJ2-7; D possibly corresponds to TRBD1 (6 bases). The V end lost 4 bases, the J end lost 0 bases, and 13 bases lay between the germline ends. This CDR3 region has 15 residues. Looked up from germline, CDR1 is SGHVS and CDR2 is FQNEAQ. The CDR3 sequence: CASSSGASYSYEQYF. The CDR3 nucleotides are TGTGCCAGCAGCTCAGGGGCTTCATACTCCTACGAGCAGTACTTC.

The sample holds one count of this clonotype. V is TRBV19 and J is TRBJ2-5; D is undetermined. The CDR3 totals 14 residues. Germline CDR1 is LNHDA and CDR2 is SQIVND (reference sequence). V was clipped by 2 bases and J by 3 bases, with 10 bases between them. In nucleotides, the CDR3 is TGTGCCAGTAGTATATGGGTGTGGAAAGAGACCCAGTACTTC. It specifies CASSIWVWKETQYF.

This clonotype was counted ten times or more. This chain uses TRBV6-5 with TRBJ1-1; 8 bases map to TRBD1. This CDR3 has 15 residues. With V trimmed by 5 bases and J by 4 bases, 9 bases remained unmatched. Germline V gene data show CDR1 as MNHEY and CDR2 as SVGAGI. The CDR3 protein is CASSQIQQGGTEAFF. The CDR3 coding sequence is TGTGCCAGCAGTCAAATACAACAGGGGGGCACTGAAGCTTTCTTT.

This clonotype was recorded many times. CDR3 residues: CASSLTSRNEKLFF. For the CDR3, the DNA is TGTGCCAGCAGCTTGACGTCTCGTAATGAAAAACTGTTTTTT. This sequence joins TRBV7-2 and TRBJ1-4; the D is unclear. Germline V gives CDR1 SGHTA, CDR2 FQGNSA. V lost 3 bases, J lost 4 bases, and 9 bases lay in between. This CDR3 is built from 14 residues.

The table lists this clonotype with many counts. The chain carries TRBV12-3 or TRBV12-4 and TRBJ1-2; the D is unclear. V was shortened by 2 bases and J by 4 bases, with 11 bases between the two germline ends. The CDR3 runs to 14 residues. This CDR3 is CASSLNAESYGYTF. The CDR3 bases are TGTGCCAGCAGTTTAAATGCAGAGTCCTATGGCTACACCTTC.

The genes are TRBV15 and TRBJ1-3; TRBD1 matches at 8 bases. CDR3 size: 17 residues. Germline CDR1 reads LNHNV; CDR2 reads YYDKDF (reference sequence). V lost 1 base to trimming and J lost 4 bases; unmatched junction nucleotides: 9. CDR3 nucleotide sequence: TGTGCCACCAGCAGAGGGCGCAGGGGGCAAAAAGGAAACACCATATATTTT. Translation gives CATSRGRRGQKGNTIYF. The full variable domain, rest sourced from reference TRBV15 and TRBJ1-3, is DAMVIQNPRYQVTQFGKPVTLSCSQTLNHNVMYWYQQKSSQAPKLLFHYYDKDFNNEADTPDNFQSRRPNTSFCFLDIRSPGLGDTAMYLCATSRGRRGQKGNTIYFGEGSWLTVV.

This clonotype was counted at least ten times. V gene TRBV2 combines with J gene TRBJ2-7, with 7 bases that match TRBD1. CDR1 is SNHLY, CDR2 FYNNEI, per germline. This CDR3 is built from 11 residues. In nucleotides, the CDR3 is TGTGTCACAGGGGACCCGGGGGAGCAGTACTTC. Translated: CVTGDPGEQYF.

This clonotype occurred many times. The V and J genes are TRBV19 and TRBJ1-4; TRBD1 matches at 7 bases. Germline CDR1 is LNHDA and CDR2 is SQIVND (reference sequence). The CDR3 totals 17 residues. Unmatched junction bases numbered 9, after V lost 5 bases and J lost 0 bases. The CDR3 coding sequence is TGTGCCAGTAGTTCGACAGGGCCCCGGGCAACTAATGAAAAACTGTTTTTT. Amino acid sequence: CASSSTGPRATNEKLFF.

This clonotype has ten or more counts. The chain combines TRBV7-6 with TRBJ2-5; a possible D gene is TRBD1 (7 bases). The length of the CDR3 is 14 residues. Germline lookup yields CDR1 SGHVS and CDR2 FNYEAQ. V was shortened by 5 bases and J by 5 bases, with 15 bases between the two germline ends. The CDR3 DNA follows: TGTGCCAGCAGCCCAGGGGGGTCGAAGGAGACCCAGTACTTC. Protein: CASSPGGSKETQYF.

This clonotype occurred a few times. In DNA, the CDR3 is TGTGCCAGCCGAAGCGGGGGACAAGAGACCCAGTACTTC. Its translation is CASRSGGQETQYF. This chain connects TRBV2 to TRBJ2-5; 8 bases align to TRBD2. The CDR3 loop spans 13 amino acids. J was trimmed by 2 bases and V by 8 bases; bases with no gene match: 4. The germline CDR1 and CDR2 sequences are SNHLY and FYNNEI.

The sample holds many counts of this clonotype. The CDR3: CASSREKGPNEQFF. The CDR3 nucleotides read TGTGCCAGTAGTAGGGAGAAAGGACCTAATGAGCAGTTCTTC. This chain joins TRBV19 and TRBJ2-1; tentative D call: TRBD2 (5 bases). Trimming took off 4 bases at V and 7 bases at J, with 14 bases between the two ends. Germline values: CDR1 LNHDA, CDR2 SQIVND (reference sequence). The length of the CDR3 is 14 residues.

The V gene is TRBV5-5, the J gene TRBJ2-5; D is unresolved. The V gene's germline CDR1 is SGHKS and CDR2 YYEKEE (reference sequence). The CDR3 spans 13 residues. Trimming removed 0 bases from V and 2 bases from J, with 5 bases in between. CDR3 nucleotides: TGTGCCAGCAGCTTGGTCCTACAAGAGACCCAGTACTTC. Translated: CASSLVLQETQYF.

This clonotype appeared a few times. The V gene is TRBV19, the J gene TRBJ1-5; tentatively, D is TRBD1 (5 bases). Trimming took off 2 bases at V and 1 base at J, with 9 bases between the two ends. Germline V gene lookup returns CDR1 LNHDA and CDR2 SQIVND (reference sequence). This CDR3 has 15 amino acids. The CDR3 DNA reads TGTGCCAGTAGTATACGGGGGGACAGCAATCAGCCCCAGCATTTT. This codes for CASSIRGDSNQPQHF.